This entry describes one T cell receptor beta chain. Its antigen remains unknown. Ahead of sequencing, the ViraFEST assay grew antigen-specific CD4+ T cells using viral peptide pools. Isolating CD4+ T cells followed approximately 9 days of culture. As their vaccination, participants received two doses of either BNT162b2 or mRNA-1273. Nucleocapsid antibody tests were negative, and the vaccine recipients had no prior SARS-CoV-2 infection. Cultures had half their medium replaced with IL-2 medium on days 3 and 7. The data stem from a study of vaccination effects on CD4 cells after COVID-19. Study-wide context: Following the second dose by a median of 72 days, the post-vaccine samples were obtained.

Clones were read by immunoSEQ multiplex PCR, and TCRdb kept only the in-frame ones, dropping some. The sample holds 28,000 or so clones, more than 60% seen once. The CDR3 is made up of 16 amino acids. Study findings and constraints: Healthy vaccinees' vaccine-induced clones included only 1 of 255 cross-reacting with common cold coronaviruses.

The source was CD4+ T cells from PBMCs cultured with HCoV-NL63 spike peptides, collected after COVID-19 vaccination. The chain recombines TRBV21-1 with TRBJ2-7; the table's D call TRBD2 went unverified against the DNA. TRBV21-1 is noted as a pseudogene. The sequence was obtained from a human donor who received a COVID-19 vaccine. Here the CDR3 DNA reads TGTGCCAGCAGCAAAGTATTTCCGGGGGACGCCTACGAGCAGTACTTC. Translating it yields CASSKVFPGDAYEQYF.